What follows are 27 T cell receptor beta chains derived from one specimen sequenced in a study of identical twins listed by TCRdb under 2016. Library construction relied on 5' RACE. This sample was sequenced with an Illumina HiSeq 2000. The public sequencing data were trimmed at Q25 with fastp and processed into clonotypes with MiXCR by TCRdb, which kept only in-frame beta chains. Rows with a matching CDR3 protein are joined into one entry that keeps the most common DNA and genes. The sample table contains under 350,000 distinct CDR3 sequences; only one count was recorded for 8.5% to 9.5% of them. Together, the top ten hold roughly 7% of the sample. The data were also submitted as part of a second study, on yellow fever vaccine responses in identical twins.

The sample consisted of CD8+ T cells sorted from blood. All receptors come from a woman aged 18-29 years in good health.

This clonotype was observed a handful of times. The V and J genes are TRBV12-3 or TRBV12-4 and TRBJ2-5; D is perhaps TRBD2 (5 bases). This CDR3 contains 12 residues. The ends were cut back, 1 base at V and 9 bases at J, with 9 bases in the middle. The CDR3, as DNA: TGTGCCAGCAGTTTAGAGAGGGATCCCCAGTACTTC. Its protein is CASSLERDPQYF.

The chain recombines TRBV6-4 with TRBJ2-1, with D perhaps TRBD2 (5 bases). This CDR3 has 16 amino acids. V lost 2 bases to trimming and J lost 1 base, with 12 bases between them. CDR1 and CDR2 (germline): MRHNA, SNTAGT. The CDR3: CASSDGERKSYNEQFF. CDR3 bases: TGTGCCAGCAGTGACGGGGAGCGAAAATCCTACAATGAGCAGTTCTTC.

This clonotype showed up many times. The V gene is TRBV10-3, the J gene TRBJ2-3, with 8 bases identical to TRBD2. CDR1 and CDR2 from the germline V gene are ENHRY and SYGVKD. The J segment lost 5 bases and the V segment lost 6 bases, leaving 7 bases of the junction unmatched. CDR3 length: 14 amino acids. The CDR3 protein is CAIRAGGLGDTQYF. In DNA form, the CDR3 reads TGTGCCATCAGGGCGGGGGGCCTCGGAGATACGCAGTATTTT.

The sample holds a few counts of this clonotype. CDR3 in amino acids: CASSERELSYEQYF. CDR3 nucleotides: TGTGCCAGCAGTGAACGGGAGCTTAGTTACGAGCAGTACTTC. The V gene is TRBV12-3 or TRBV12-4, the J gene TRBJ2-7; D possibly corresponds to TRBD2 (6 bases). The CDR3 loop spans 14 amino acids. Trimming cost V 5 bases and J 4 bases, with 15 bases left between them.

This clonotype showed up just a few times. The chain links TRBV7-6 to TRBJ1-1; TRBD1 aligns across 9 bases. CDR1 is SGHVS and CDR2 is FNYEAQ in the germline V gene. The CDR3 covers 15 residues. Trimming removed 4 bases from V and 1 base from J; junction bases left unmatched: 4. The CDR3 sequence is CASSSGTGKNTEAFF. The CDR3 DNA is TGTGCCAGCAGCTCAGGGACAGGGAAGAACACTGAAGCTTTCTTT.

This clonotype was detected many times. This chain uses TRBV7-9 with TRBJ2-3, with D perhaps TRBD1 or TRBD2 (5 bases each). This CDR3 has 14 residues. Germline CDR1 is SEHNR and CDR2 is FQNEAQ (reference sequence). Trimming cost V 6 bases and J 6 bases, with 16 bases left between them. CDR3 amino acids: CASRPTGTSDTQYF. As DNA, the CDR3 is TGTGCCAGCAGGCCCACTGGGACGTCGGATACGCAGTATTTT.

This clonotype has at least ten counts. The V call is TRBV29-1, the J call TRBJ1-1; D gene ambiguous. The CDR3 totals 12 residues. CDR1 is SQVTM and CDR2 is ANQGSEA in the germline V gene. With 2 bases removed from V and 6 bases from J, the gap between germline ends came to 10 bases. The CDR3 loop reads CSVEKLMAEAFF. As DNA, the CDR3 is TGCAGCGTTGAAAAGTTAATGGCTGAAGCTTTCTTT.

The table lists this clonotype with many counts. The V gene is TRBV21-1, the J gene TRBJ1-1; TRBD1 reflects the table's D call only, with no check against the DNA. TRBV21-1 is marked as a pseudogene. This CDR3 region has 16 residues. CDR3 DNA sequence: TGTGCCAGCAGCAAGGGTAAGGGGGCGGCGGGAACTGAAGCTTTCTTT. Protein sequence: CASSKGKGAAGTEAFF.

This clonotype was seen more than once but under ten times. The V call is TRBV12-2, the J call TRBJ2-1; TRBD2 was called by the table and not checked on the DNA. TRBV12-2 is shown as a pseudogene. The CDR3 runs to 20 residues. The CDR3 region is CASRFPLRGLAGGEYNEQFF. DNA of the CDR3: TGTGCAAGTCGCTTCCCCCTGAGGGGACTAGCGGGAGGGGAATACAATGAGCAGTTCTTC.

This clonotype was picked up many times. Germline and junction disagree at one end, which may indicate a read error. V gene TRBV10-2 combines with J gene TRBJ2-5; D is uncertain. The germline V gene has CDR1 WSHSY and CDR2 SAAADI. CDR3 length: 13 amino acids. The CDR3 protein is CASGYRLTEAQYF. Written as DNA, the CDR3 is TGCGCCAGCGGGTACCGCCTTACAGAGGCCCAGTACTTC.

This clonotype has at least ten counts. The gene calls are TRBV2 and TRBJ1-4, with D hard to call. Deletions cut 1 base from V and 0 bases from J, with 3 bases between. This CDR3 contains 14 residues. Germline V gene data show CDR1 as SNHLY and CDR2 as FYNNEI. The CDR3 reads CASSEDSTNEKLFF. CDR3 nucleotide sequence: TGTGCCAGCAGTGAAGACTCAACTAATGAAAAACTGTTTTTT. Combining the CDR3 with reference TRBV2 and TRBJ1-4 gives the whole variable domain EPEVTQTPSHQVTQMGQEVILRCVPISNHLYFYWYRQILGQKVEFLVSFYNNEISEKSEIFDDQFSVERPDGSNFTLKIRSTKLEDSAMYFCASSEDSTNEKLFFGSGTQLSVL.

This clonotype showed up just a few times. The J gene is TRBJ1-1, the V gene TRBV5-6; D might be TRBD1 (5 bases). Per germline, CDR1 SGHDT and CDR2 YYEEEE. CDR3 length equals 13 residues. Trimming pared 4 bases from V and 3 bases from J, leaving 10 bases between. CDR3 region: CASSAGGDTEAFF. Written as DNA, the CDR3 is TGTGCCAGCAGCGCTGGGGGGGACACTGAAGCTTTCTTT.

This chain joins TRBV29-1 and TRBJ2-1, with a tentative D call TRBD2 (6 bases). Germline V CDR1 and CDR2: SQVTM, ANQGSEA. The length of the CDR3 is 14 residues. Trimming removed 5 bases at V and 4 bases at J, with 15 bases between. CDR3: CSVPWGEIYNEQFF. DNA for the CDR3: TGCAGCGTTCCTTGGGGGGAAATATACAATGAGCAGTTCTTC.

The J gene is TRBJ2-7, the V gene TRBV7-2; 11 nucleotides agree with TRBD2. Germline assignment: CDR1 SGHTA and CDR2 FQGNSA. The trim removed 2 bases at V and 4 bases at J, leaving 10 bases unmatched. The CDR3 totals 17 residues. The CDR3 is CASSLMGLAARGYEQYF. CDR3 DNA: TGTGCCAGCAGCTTAATGGGACTAGCGGCCAGAGGGTACGAGCAGTACTTC.

The chain recombines TRBV27 with TRBJ2-7, with 7 bases lining up with TRBD1. This CDR3 is 14 amino acids long. From germline, CDR1 is MNHEY and CDR2 SMNVEV (reference sequence). V was pared by 6 bases and J by 2 bases, with 7 bases of the junction left unmatched. In nucleotides, the CDR3 is TGTGCCAGCAGACCGGGACAGCGAGCCTACGAGCAGTACTTC. Translating it yields CASRPGQRAYEQYF.

In this sample, this clonotype turned up many times. The rearrangement joins TRBV9 to TRBJ2-7, with unresolved D. V shed 1 base and J shed 4 bases, with 6 bases lying between them. CDR3 length: 12 residues. Per germline, CDR1 SGDLS and CDR2 YYNGEE. CDR3 nucleotide sequence: TGTGCCAGCAGCGTAAACGAGTACGAGCAGTACTTC. Its protein is CASSVNEYEQYF.

This clonotype was seen more than once but under ten times. V is TRBV11-1 and J is TRBJ2-2; 16 bases map to TRBD2. Germline-derived CDR1 and CDR2 are SGHAT and FQDESV (reference sequence). Trimming took 5 bases from V and 0 from J; bases not matched to a gene: 3. There are 18 residues in the CDR3. Here the CDR3 DNA reads TGTGCCAGCAGCGGGGGACTAGCGGGGGGGCCGAACACCGGGGAGCTGTTTTTT. It specifies CASSGGLAGGPNTGELFF.

This clonotype has a count of ten or more. The rearrangement joins TRBV10-3 to TRBJ2-3; D gene unclear. The CDR3 spans 17 residues. Per the germline V gene, CDR1 is ENHRY and CDR2 is SYGVKD. The ends were cut back, 6 bases at V and 0 bases at J, with 19 bases in the middle. The CDR3 coding sequence is TGTGCCATCAGCTCCGCGTCCTCTCTCCCTAGCACAGATACGCAGTATTTT. Translated, it gives CAISSASSLPSTDTQYF.

This clonotype was counted at least ten times. This chain uses TRBV5-1 with TRBJ2-7; no clear D. CDR1 and CDR2 from the germline V gene are SGHRS and YFSETQ. This CDR3 contains 13 residues. V was pared by 3 bases and J by 5 bases, with 12 bases between. DNA of the CDR3: TGCGCCAGCAGCTCCCCGATGGGCAACGAGCAGTACTTC. This encodes CASSSPMGNEQYF.

The chain joins TRBV12-5 to TRBJ2-2, with D possibly being TRBD2 (5 bases). This CDR3 comprises 12 residues. Trimming cost V 5 bases and J 5 bases, with 6 bases left between them. From germline, CDR1 is LGHNT and CDR2 FRNRAP. CDR3 DNA: TGTGCTAGTGGTGGACTGACCGGGGAGCTGTTTTTT. It is translated as CASGGLTGELFF.

This clonotype was counted between two and nine times. V gene TRBV10-2 combines with J gene TRBJ2-5, with no clear D. The CDR3 totals 12 residues. Germline V lookup: CDR1 WSHSY, CDR2 SAAADI. V was cut by 4 bases and J by 1 base, with 4 bases left in between. The CDR3 DNA sequence: TGCGCCAGCAGTGGATCCCAAGAGACCCAGTACTTC. Amino acid sequence: CASSGSQETQYF.

This clonotype was recorded a few times. The chain joins TRBV5-1 to TRBJ2-1; 10 nucleotides align to TRBD2. This CDR3 is 15 amino acids long. The germline V gene has CDR1 SGHRS and CDR2 YFSETQ. V was clipped by 2 bases and J by 5 bases; unmatched bases: 4. The chain's CDR3 is CASSFPLAGDNEQFF. The CDR3 region has the DNA TGCGCCAGCAGCTTTCCCCTAGCGGGAGACAATGAGCAGTTCTTC.

In its sample, this clonotype was seen a few times. The chain links TRBV7-9 to TRBJ2-2; D remains ambiguous. The CDR3 has 14 residues. Trimming cost V 2 bases and J 1 base, with 5 bases left between them. Germline CDR1 reads SEHNR; CDR2 reads FQNEAQ (reference sequence). The CDR3 region has the DNA TGTGCCAGCAGCTTACAAGAGAACACCGGGGAGCTGTTTTTT. As protein: CASSLQENTGELFF.

In its sample, this clonotype was seen many times. The V and J genes are TRBV27 and TRBJ2-1, with 10 bases that match TRBD2. Trimming removed 7 bases from V and 3 bases from J; junction bases left unmatched: 3. Per germline, CDR1 MNHEY and CDR2 SMNVEV (reference sequence). The CDR3 sequence is 14 residues long. CDR3 nucleotides: TGTGCCAGCACACAGCGGGGGGGCTACAATGAGCAGTTCTTC. The encoded protein is CASTQRGGYNEQFF.

The rearrangement uses TRBV6-1 and TRBJ2-5; D may correspond to TRBD1 or TRBD2 (5 bases each). V dropped 1 base and J dropped 1 base, with 10 bases sitting between them. Germline-derived CDR1 and CDR2 are MNHNS and SASEGT. The CDR3 length is 15 residues. The CDR3 DNA sequence: TGTGCCAGCAGTGAAGAACTTGGGACCCAAGAGACCCAGTACTTC. It yields the protein CASSEELGTQETQYF.

The sample holds many counts of this clonotype. V is TRBV7-6 and J is TRBJ2-7, with a possible D match to TRBD2 (5 bases). The CDR3 consists of 13 residues. Looked up from germline, CDR1 is SGHVS and CDR2 is FNYEAQ. The germline V and J ends were trimmed by 4 bases and 5 bases, with 12 bases remaining between them. CDR3 sequence reads: CASSYVRGDEQYF. Here the CDR3 DNA reads TGTGCCAGCAGCTACGTCCGGGGAGACGAGCAGTACTTC. Variable domain in full (rest from reference TRBV7-6 and TRBJ2-7): GAGVSQSPRYKVTKRGQDVALRCDPISGHVSLYWYRQALGQGPEFLTYFNYEAQQDKSGLPNDRFSAERPEGSISTLTIQRTEQRDSAMYRCASSYVRGDEQYFGPGTRLTVT.

This clonotype has more than one count but fewer than ten. This chain joins TRBV5-1 and TRBJ1-1; D not certain. Per germline, CDR1 SGHRS and CDR2 YFSETQ. The CDR3 length is 13 residues. V lost 5 bases to trimming and J lost 1 base, with 9 bases between them. CDR3 DNA sequence: TGCGCCAGCAGGAGTCCCCCGAACACTGAAGCTTTCTTT. Residues: CASRSPPNTEAFF.